The T cell receptor (beta chain) under discussion was sequenced for a study of T cell changes during pregnancy in multiple sclerosis (dated by TCRdb to between 2018 and 2021). Regarding the research as a whole: In women with multiple sclerosis, the researchers looked at how the T cell repertoire shifted as pregnancy progressed.

V trim: 0 bases; J trim: 11 bases; unmatched bases: 10. CDR1 is given as SGDLS and CDR2 as YYNGEE, both from the germline V gene. The CDR3 measures 16 amino acids from cysteine to phenylalanine. Only CDR3 DNA remains: 48 bases, in frame from the first base. About this clone: The specificity of this receptor is unknown. The sample holds no much larger clone one base away, and base qualities are not on file.

Library method: the immunoSEQ multiplex PCR assay. TCRdb re-hosts the immuneACCESS table, in-frame sequences only. Its copies lack some clones; in the studies checked, an unresolved V gene accounts for under half of them, and the cause for the rest is not known. Within this sample are some 34,000 clones, with 80% to 95% of them counted one time only. The top ten constitute about 0.45% of the sample. Sequenced material: CD4+ T cells from peripheral blood mononuclear cells, taken in the third trimester of pregnancy. Here the chain combines TRBV9 and TRBJ1-6; TRBD1 aligns with 8 central bases. The source of this sequence is a female donor in good health, enrolled as a control in a pregnancy study. The DNA sequence follows: TGTGCCAGCAGCGTAGGGACAGGGACGGGTGGGACACCCCTCCACTTT. Translation gives CASSVGTGTGGTPLHF. The full variable domain, with segments outside the CDR3 supplied by the reference TRBV9 and TRBJ1-6 proteins, appears as DSGVTQTPKHLITATGQRVTLRCSPRSGDLSVYWYQQSLDQGLQFLIQYYNGEERAKGNILERFSAQQFPDLHSELNLSSLELGDSALYFCASSVGTGTGGTPLHFGNGTRLTVT.